A single sample gave rise to the 26 T cell receptor beta chains below, sequenced in a study of T cell responses to AZD1222 COVID-19 vaccine. Some clones are missing from TCRdb's copy, which holds only in-frame ones; the method was immunoSEQ multiplex PCR. This sample has 250,000 to 300,000 clones, with about 94% found just once. Sample: peripheral blood, taken 28 days after the second AZD1222 dose. All receptors derive from an adult who received the AZD1222 COVID-19 vaccine.

The rearrangement joins TRBV6-5 to TRBJ2-1; D uncertain. The germline V gene has CDR1 MNHEY and CDR2 SVGAGI. Trimming removed 2 bases from V and 5 bases from J, with 16 bases in between. The CDR3 covers 16 residues. CDR3 coding DNA: TGTGCCAGCAGTTACCTTCGGACCACCCTCCACAATGAGCAGTTCTTC. Translated: CASSYLRTTLHNEQFF.

The V gene is TRBV7-9, the J gene TRBJ2-6; TRBD2 is a possible D gene (6 bases). V dropped 6 bases and J dropped 0 bases, with 12 bases sitting between them. The CDR3 extends over 16 amino acids. From germline, CDR1 is SEHNR and CDR2 FQNEAQ (reference sequence). The CDR3 protein is CASRPSGGSGANVLTF. The CDR3, as DNA: TGTGCCAGCAGACCATCCGGGGGCTCTGGGGCCAACGTCCTGACTTTC.

The chain joins TRBV10-3 to TRBJ2-7, with 7 bases fitting TRBD1. Germline assignment: CDR1 ENHRY and CDR2 SYGVKD. The CDR3 spans 13 residues. J gave up 7 bases and V 6 bases, and 9 bases lay outside the gene matches. This CDR3 is CAIRDRSAGEQYF. CDR3 in DNA: TGTGCCATCAGGGACAGGTCTGCTGGGGAGCAGTACTTC.

This rearrangement joins TRBV18 to TRBJ2-7; D not certain. The CDR3 runs 14 residues. Germline CDR1 KGHSH, CDR2 LQKENI. Trimming left V 0 bases short and J 3 bases short, with 9 bases between. As DNA, the CDR3 is TGTGCCAGCTCACCACCAAGCAGGAGCTACGAGCAGTACTTC. Translation gives CASSPPSRSYEQYF.

The chain uses TRBV12-3 or TRBV12-4 and TRBJ1-1; D unresolved. This CDR3 has 12 residues. V lost 7 bases, J lost 11 bases, and 17 bases lay in between. Written as DNA, the CDR3 is TGTGCCAGCACATCGGGGATAGGGTGGGCTTTCTTT. It translates to CASTSGIGWAFF.

The chain is built from TRBV19 and TRBJ1-1, with 9 bases identical to TRBD1. V was clipped by 5 bases and J by 4 bases; unmatched bases: 17. The CDR3 sequence is 18 residues long. CDR1 is LNHDA, CDR2 SQIVND, per germline (reference sequence). The CDR3 region has the DNA TGTGCCAGTAGTTTACAGCCGGACAGGGGAGGTTTTTTCACTGAAGCTTTCTTT. It encodes CASSLQPDRGGFFTEAFF.

The rearrangement links TRBV12-1 to TRBJ1-5; TRBD1, as called in the table, went unchecked against the DNA. TRBV12-1 has pseudogene status. The CDR3 runs 16 residues. CDR3 in amino acids: CASSTRTEPSNQPQHF. In nucleotides, the CDR3 is TGTGCCAGCAGCACCCGGACAGAGCCGAGCAATCAGCCCCAGCATTTT.

The genes are TRBV28 and TRBJ1-1; D possibly corresponds to TRBD1 (6 bases). V gave up 4 bases and J gave up 4 bases, with 16 bases separating them. Per the germline V gene, CDR1 is MDHEN and CDR2 is SYDVKM. The CDR3 sequence is 15 residues long. CDR3 sequence reads: CASSSLDRLSTEAFF. CDR3 sequence (DNA): TGTGCCAGCAGTTCCCTAGACAGGCTAAGCACTGAAGCTTTCTTT.

CDR3 sequence: CASSLDALNTGELFF. The CDR3 nucleotides read TGTGCCAGCTCTTTGGACGCCCTGAACACCGGGGAGCTGTTTTTT. V gene TRBV2 combines with J gene TRBJ2-2; D gene uncertain. The ends were cut back, 8 bases at V and 1 base at J, with 14 bases in the middle. This CDR3 has 15 amino acids. Germline V gene lookup returns CDR1 SNHLY and CDR2 FYNNEI.

This clone was seen just once. The chain carries TRBV5-1 and TRBJ2-5, with D maybe TRBD2 (7 bases). The CDR3 runs to 15 residues. Germline loops: CDR1 SGHRS, CDR2 YFSETQ. V was trimmed by 0 bases and J by 5 bases, leaving 14 bases between them. CDR3 in DNA: TGCGCCAGCAGCTTGGAGAACAGGGAGGGGGAGACCCAGTACTTC. Protein sequence: CASSLENREGETQYF.

The V and J genes are TRBV4-3 and TRBJ2-5; D unresolved. Germline CDR1 is LGHNA and CDR2 is YSLEER. This CDR3 has 13 residues. The V gene lost 3 bases and the J gene lost 2 bases, with 7 bases spanning the gap. CDR3 residues: CASSHQKQETQYF. Written as DNA, the CDR3 is TGCGCCAGCAGCCACCAGAAACAAGAGACCCAGTACTTC.

This CDR3 reads CASSHPTAGELFF. The CDR3 nucleotides are TGTGCCAGCAGTCATCCGACGGCCGGGGAGCTGTTTTTT. The rearrangement joins TRBV3-1 (or the pseudogene TRBV3-2) to TRBJ2-2; D not resolved. Germline V gene lookup returns CDR1 LGHDT and CDR2 YNNKEL (reference sequence). CDR3 size: 13 residues. Trimming took off 6 bases at V and 6 bases at J, with 11 bases between the two ends.

This clone occurred once. The chain has TRBV19 and TRBJ1-1; 8 nucleotides agree with TRBD1. Germline lookup yields CDR1 LNHDA and CDR2 SQIVND (reference sequence). The CDR3 loop spans 14 amino acids. V dropped 9 bases and J dropped 1; count of bases not matched to a gene: 7. The CDR3 region is CASRTGTGNTEAFF. CDR3 nucleotides: TGTGCCAGCCGGACCGGGACAGGGAACACTGAAGCTTTCTTT.

The V call is TRBV6-5, the J call TRBJ1-1; D is undetermined. V lost 5 bases to trimming and J lost 5 bases, with 18 bases between them. CDR1 is MNHEY and CDR2 is SVGAGI in the germline V gene. This CDR3 has 15 amino acids. The CDR3 here is CASSTPETRLTEAFF. The CDR3 DNA reads TGTGCCAGCAGTACCCCCGAGACACGATTGACTGAAGCTTTCTTT.

This chain connects TRBV19 to TRBJ1-1; perhaps TRBD1 as D (5 bases). CDR1 and CDR2 from the germline V gene are LNHDA and SQIVND (reference sequence). The CDR3 length is 13 residues. Trimming stripped 0 bases from V and 5 bases from J, with 7 bases between. The DNA for the CDR3 is TGTGCCAGTAGTATAGATGAGGGGACTGAAGCTTTCTTT. Residues: CASSIDEGTEAFF.

This chain uses TRBV29-1 with TRBJ2-7, with 8 bases lining up with TRBD1. This CDR3 is 14 amino acids long. Germline V gene data show CDR1 as SQVTM and CDR2 as ANQGSEA. The V gene end was trimmed by 6 bases and the J gene end by 3 bases; junction bases not matched to a gene: 10. CDR3 loop: CSVATGTGNYEQYF. In DNA form, the CDR3 reads TGCAGCGTGGCGACCGGGACAGGCAACTACGAGCAGTACTTC.

The genes are TRBV18 and TRBJ1-1, with 9 bases aligning to TRBD1. V gave up 6 bases and J gave up 3 bases; unmatched junction bases: 8. CDR3 size: 15 residues. CDR1 is KGHSH and CDR2 is LQKENI in the germline V gene. CDR3 loop: CASSPLTGGDTEAFF. DNA of the CDR3: TGTGCCAGCTCCCCCCTCACAGGGGGCGACACTGAAGCTTTCTTT.

The chain couples TRBV27 to TRBJ2-7, with 9 bases matching TRBD1. The germline V gene has CDR1 MNHEY and CDR2 SMNVEV (reference sequence). V gave up 3 bases and J gave up 4 bases; unmatched junction bases: 1. This CDR3 is built from 13 residues. The CDR3 is CASSLDRGYEQYF. CDR3 DNA sequence: TGTGCCAGCAGTTTGGACAGGGGTTACGAGCAGTACTTC.

This chain uses TRBV5-6 with TRBJ2-1; maybe TRBD2 (6 bases). The CDR3 sequence is 12 residues long. Germline loops: CDR1 SGHDT, CDR2 YYEEEE. The V and J ends lost 1 base and 12 bases respectively, with 11 bases between them. The CDR3, as DNA: TGTGCCAGCAGCTTGCAGGTGGGGGGGCAGTTCTTC. Its translation is CASSLQVGGQFF.

J is TRBJ1-2 and V is TRBV2; D might be TRBD1 (5 bases). V was clipped by 7 bases and J by 8 bases, with 20 bases between them. Germline loops: CDR1 SNHLY, CDR2 FYNNEI. This CDR3 is built from 14 residues. CDR3 region: CASNWDSTNWGYTF. Here the CDR3 DNA reads TGTGCCAGCAATTGGGACTCAACCAACTGGGGCTACACCTTC.

V usage is TRBV30 and J usage is TRBJ2-1; D not resolved. Germline V CDR1 and CDR2: GTSNPN, SVGIG (reference sequence). The CDR3 is 12 residues long. Trimming left V 1 base short and J 12 bases short, with 13 bases between. CDR3 sequence reads: CAWSAPRKGQFF. CDR3 DNA: TGTGCCTGGAGTGCTCCGCGGAAGGGGCAGTTCTTC.

The chain recombines TRBV5-5 with TRBJ2-3, with D maybe TRBD2 (6 bases). The CDR3 has 14 residues. V was trimmed by 2 bases and J by 6 bases, leaving 13 bases between them. CDR1 and CDR2 from the germline V gene are SGHKS and YYEKEE (reference sequence). CDR3 sequence (DNA): TGTGCCAGCAGCTTTGGGCGGGGCGGGGATACGCAGTATTTT. Amino acid sequence: CASSFGRGGDTQYF.

The chain uses TRBV7-9 and TRBJ2-7, with D unclear. Looked up from germline, CDR1 is SEHNR and CDR2 is FQNEAQ (reference sequence). The CDR3 has 15 residues. Trimming cost V 2 bases and J 7 bases, with 18 bases left between them. Written as DNA, the CDR3 is TGTGCCAGCAGCTTAAAGTTAGGCATCATAGGAGAGCAGTACTTC. Translation gives CASSLKLGIIGEQYF.

This clone was seen only once. The gene calls are TRBV15 and TRBJ1-1; D is unclear. V lost 1 base to trimming and J lost 1 base, with 10 bases between them. This CDR3 is built from 15 residues. The V gene's germline CDR1 is LNHNV and CDR2 YYDKDF (reference sequence). In DNA form, the CDR3 reads TGTGCCACCAGCAGAGTTATAGGGAGGAACACTGAAGCTTTCTTT. It is translated as CATSRVIGRNTEAFF. Filled out from reference TRBV15 and TRBJ1-1, the complete variable domain reads DAMVIQNPRYQVTQFGKPVTLSCSQTLNHNVMYWYQQKSSQAPKLLFHYYDKDFNNEADTPDNFQSRRPNTSFCFLDIRSPGLGDTAMYLCATSRVIGRNTEAFFGQGTRLTVV.

V and J are TRBV2 and TRBJ1-2; tentative D call: TRBD1 (5 bases). V was cut by 6 bases and J by 4 bases, with 9 bases left in between. CDR3 length: 12 residues. CDR1 is SNHLY and CDR2 is FYNNEI in the germline V gene. The CDR3 region has the DNA TGTGCCAGCAGGGGGACGGGCTATGGCTACACCTTC. As protein: CASRGTGYGYTF. Based on the CDR3 plus reference TRBV2 and TRBJ1-2, the full variable domain is EPEVTQTPSHQVTQMGQEVILRCVPISNHLYFYWYRQILGQKVEFLVSFYNNEISEKSEIFDDQFSVERPDGSNFTLKIRSTKLEDSAMYFCASRGTGYGYTFGSGTRLTVV.

J is TRBJ1-5 and V is TRBV7-2; D uncertain. Trimming stripped 5 bases from V and 1 base from J, with 6 bases between. Germline CDR1 SGHTA, CDR2 FQGNSA. There are 13 residues in the CDR3. CDR3 nucleotide sequence: TGTGCCAGCAGCCTTGCCAGCAATCAGCCCCAGCATTTT. This encodes CASSLASNQPQHF.